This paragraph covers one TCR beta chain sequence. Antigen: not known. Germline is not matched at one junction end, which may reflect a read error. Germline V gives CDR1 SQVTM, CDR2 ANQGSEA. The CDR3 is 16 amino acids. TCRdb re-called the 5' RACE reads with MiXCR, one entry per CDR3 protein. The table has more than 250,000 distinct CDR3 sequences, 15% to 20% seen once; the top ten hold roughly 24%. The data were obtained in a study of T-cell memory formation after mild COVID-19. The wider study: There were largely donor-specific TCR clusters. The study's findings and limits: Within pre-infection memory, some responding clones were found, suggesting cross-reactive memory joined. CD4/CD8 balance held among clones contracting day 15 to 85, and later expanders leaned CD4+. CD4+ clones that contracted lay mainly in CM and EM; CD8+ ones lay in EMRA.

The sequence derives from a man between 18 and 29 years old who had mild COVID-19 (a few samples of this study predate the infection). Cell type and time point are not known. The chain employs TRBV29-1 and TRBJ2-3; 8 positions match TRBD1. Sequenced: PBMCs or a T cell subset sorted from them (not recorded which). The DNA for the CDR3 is TGCAACGTTGACTTTCCGGGGGACAGGACCACAGATACGCAGTATTTT. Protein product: CNVDFPGDRTTDTQYF.